The clone carrying this T cell receptor (beta chain) was observed at least ten times. The data were obtained in a study of identical twins. TCRdb analysed the 5' RACE reads with MiXCR anew, one entry per CDR3 protein. The profile shows some 500,000 distinct CDR3 sequences, 9% to 10% of them singletons. Germline lookup yields CDR1 MNHEY and CDR2 SVGEGT. Deletions cut 5 bases from V and 5 bases from J, with 16 bases between. The CDR3 covers 14 residues. These same data were also listed under a study on yellow fever vaccine responses in identical twins.

The V call is TRBV6-2 or TRBV6-3, the J call TRBJ2-7; possible D gene TRBD1, 6 bases. The clonotype comes from a woman under 30 in good health. Specimen: PBMCs. The CDR3 region is CASSLWTVRDEQYF. The CDR3 DNA follows: TGTGCCAGCAGTCTGTGGACAGTTCGGGACGAGCAGTACTTC.